A single sample is the source of the 16 T cell receptor beta chains below, sequenced in a study of tumor and adjacent non-tumor tissue in lung cancer. Three rounds of nested PCR, following a modified ARM-PCR protocol, produced the TCRbeta library. TCRdb redid the calling of the multiplex PCR reads with MiXCR, one entry per CDR3 protein. The sample lists 100,000 to 120,000 distinct CDR3 sequences; roughly 84% were seen once. The template was RNA from unsorted bulk tissue. The sample taken for sequencing was lung tumor tissue. The receptors originated from a man in his 70s with non-small cell lung cancer.

This clonotype was observed a single time. This chain links TRBV11-3 with TRBJ2-7; TRBD2 might be the D (6 bases). The CDR3 consists of 14 residues. Germline CDR1 is SGHNT and CDR2 is YENEEA. The CDR3 DNA reads as TGTGCCAGTAGCTTGTCGGCGGGGTCGTACGAGCAGCACGTC. Translating gives CASSLSAGSYEQHV.

In this sample, this clonotype turned up once. A much bigger clone sits one base away, suggesting this may be a read error. The chain is built from TRBV29-1 and TRBJ1-3; D remains ambiguous. Germline lookup yields CDR1 SQVTM and CDR2 ANQGSEA. The CDR3 sequence is 12 residues long. In DNA form, the CDR3 reads TGCGGCGTTGGACTGCCGGGAGACACCACATATTTT. Protein: CGVGLPGDTTYF.

With respect to this clonotype: The germline gene is not matched at one end of the junction; a read error may be the cause. The V call is TRBV20-1, the J call TRBJ1-3; D ambiguous. Germline V gene lookup returns CDR1 DFQATT and CDR2 SNEGSKA (reference sequence). This CDR3 has 14 amino acids. The CDR3 DNA reads TGCAGTGCTAGAGCTAGCAACTCTGGAAACACCTTATATTTT. It translates to CSARASNSGNTLYF.

In the case of this clonotype: Germline and junction disagree at one end, which may indicate a read error. The chain uses TRBV4-3 and TRBJ2-7; 14 nucleotides line up with TRBD2. The CDR3 consists of 21 residues. Germline V gene sequence: CDR1 LGHNA, CDR2 YSLEER. This chain's CDR3 is CTSGQARNSKGLAGGSYEQYF. CDR3 nucleotides: TGCACCAGCGGCCAAGCCCGTAACTCAAAAGGACTAGCGGGAGGCTCCTACGAGCAATACTTC.

This clonotype was seen a handful of times. A read error may explain this, as a much larger clone is one base away. The CDR3 ends on some other residue instead of the conserved phenylalanine or tryptophan, so this is likely a read error. The chain has TRBV24-1 and TRBJ1-4; TRBD1 might be the D (5 bases). The germline V and J ends were trimmed by 3 bases and 3 bases, with 22 bases remaining between them. This CDR3 contains 19 residues. Per the germline V gene, CDR1 is KGHDR and CDR2 is SFDVKD. This CDR3 reads CATSDAPEGPGRANEKLFL. The CDR3 DNA reads as TGTGCCACCAGTGATGCCCCGGAGGGACCAGGGAGGGCTAATGAAAAACTGTTTCTT.

Concerning this clonotype: No conserved phenylalanine or tryptophan ends this CDR3, so it is likely a read error. It is unclear where the CDR3 begins or ends on the DNA, so no DNA is shown, and the CDR3 is as TCRdb lists it. The chain joins TRBV12-3 or TRBV12-4 to TRBJ1-2; TRBD1, the D gene given by the table, was not confirmed from the DNA. The CDR3 is 11 amino acids long, termini counted. This chain's CDR3 is CVSTLGDGYSL.

In regard to this clonotype: This may be a read error: a much more frequent sequence differs by one nucleotide. This sequence joins TRBV20-1 and TRBJ2-2; a possible D gene is TRBD2 (7 bases). CDR3 length equals 16 residues. Germline values: CDR1 DFQATT, CDR2 SNEGSKA (reference sequence). CDR3 coding DNA: TGCAATGCTAGTGTGTCGGGGGGCGAAGAGACGGGAGAGCTGTTTTTT. It is translated as CNASVSGGEETGELFF.

The V and J genes are TRBV4-1 and TRBJ1-5; D is unclear. V shed 3 bases and J shed 11 bases, with 26 bases lying between them. Per the germline V gene, CDR1 is MGHRA and CDR2 is YSYEKL. The CDR3 spans 17 residues. In DNA, the CDR3 is TGCGCCAGCAGCCAGAGTAGCAGCATTTATAGCAATCTGGCCCAGCATTTT. This sequence encodes CASSQSSSIYSNLAQHF.

A word on this clonotype: At one boundary the junction diverges from the germline segment, which might be a read error. V gene TRBV7-8 combines with J gene TRBJ2-7, with 11 bases identical to TRBD2. The CDR3 is made up of 16 amino acids. Germline V gives CDR1 SGHVS, CDR2 FQNEAQ. The CDR3 protein is CANSSSRLAGIYDQYF. The CDR3 DNA follows: TGTGCCAACAGCTCGTCTCGACTAGCGGGAATTTACGACCAGTACTTC.

Note on this clonotype: One junction end disagrees with the germline gene, perhaps due to a read error. V usage is TRBV11-1 and J usage is TRBJ2-5; unclear D gene. The CDR3 covers 15 residues. CDR1 and CDR2 from the germline V gene are SGHAT and FQDESV (reference sequence). CDR3 nucleotide sequence: TGTGCAAGCAGCCTGGGTGGGTCTAATCAAGAGACCCAGTACTTC. Amino acid sequence: CASSLGGSNQETQYF.

Of note for this clonotype: A junction end diverges from the germline sequence, so it may reflect a read error. The chain carries TRBV11-1 and TRBJ2-1, with 10 nucleotides matching TRBD1. Germline V gives CDR1 SGHAT, CDR2 FQDESV (reference sequence). The CDR3 sequence is 16 residues long. The CDR3 sequence: CACSPRPGQGPQEQLF. Written as DNA, the CDR3 is TGTGCCTGCAGCCCCCGGCCGGGACAGGGGCCACAAGAGCAGCTCTTC.

This clonotype was picked up one time. The junction and the germline gene differ at one end; a read error may be behind it. The CDR3 reads CASSSGIGGSRANVLTF. The CDR3 coding sequence is TGTGCCAGCAGTTCCGGGATAGGGGGCTCTCGGGCCAACGTCCTGACTTTC. The V call is TRBV6-5, the J call TRBJ2-6, with TRBD1 identical over 7 bases. Germline lookup yields CDR1 MNHEY and CDR2 SVGAGI. The length of the CDR3 is 17 residues.

A single count supports this clonotype. An end of the junction does not agree with germline; a read error may underlie this. This chain connects TRBV4-2 to TRBJ2-7; D might be TRBD2 (5 bases). The CDR3 is 14 amino acids. Germline V CDR1 and CDR2: LGHNA, YNFKEQ. The CDR3: CVSSRARGSHEQYF. The CDR3, as DNA: TGTGTCAGCAGCCGAGCGAGAGGGTCCCACGAGCAGTACTTC.

Note on this clonotype: Compared with germline, one end of the junction differs, possibly owing to a read error. The CDR3 DNA is TGTGCCAGCAGTTACGACAAGATGAACACTGCAGCTTTCTTT. Amino acid sequence: CASSYDKMNTAAFF. This chain joins TRBV6-5 and TRBJ1-1; D call uncertain. Germline lookup yields CDR1 MNHEY and CDR2 SVGAGI. This CDR3 region has 14 residues.

To note about this clonotype: A much larger clone differs by one base, so this may be a read error. In DNA form, the CDR3 reads TGCGCCGGCAGCTCAAGCTCCTACGAGCAGTACTTC. The encoded protein is CAGSSSSYEQYF. This chain links TRBV5-1 with TRBJ2-7; D is undetermined. This CDR3 spans 12 amino acids. The germline V gene has CDR1 SGHRS and CDR2 YFSETQ.

Comments on this clonotype: At one of its ends the junction is not consistent with the germline gene, which may arise from a read error. V usage is TRBV4-3 and J usage is TRBJ2-2, with D uncertain. This CDR3 is 14 amino acids long. From germline, CDR1 is LGHNA and CDR2 YSLEER. CDR3 residues: CGSSQSIDTGELFF. For the CDR3, the DNA is TGCGGCAGCAGCCAATCGATCGACACCGGGGAGCTGTTTTTT.